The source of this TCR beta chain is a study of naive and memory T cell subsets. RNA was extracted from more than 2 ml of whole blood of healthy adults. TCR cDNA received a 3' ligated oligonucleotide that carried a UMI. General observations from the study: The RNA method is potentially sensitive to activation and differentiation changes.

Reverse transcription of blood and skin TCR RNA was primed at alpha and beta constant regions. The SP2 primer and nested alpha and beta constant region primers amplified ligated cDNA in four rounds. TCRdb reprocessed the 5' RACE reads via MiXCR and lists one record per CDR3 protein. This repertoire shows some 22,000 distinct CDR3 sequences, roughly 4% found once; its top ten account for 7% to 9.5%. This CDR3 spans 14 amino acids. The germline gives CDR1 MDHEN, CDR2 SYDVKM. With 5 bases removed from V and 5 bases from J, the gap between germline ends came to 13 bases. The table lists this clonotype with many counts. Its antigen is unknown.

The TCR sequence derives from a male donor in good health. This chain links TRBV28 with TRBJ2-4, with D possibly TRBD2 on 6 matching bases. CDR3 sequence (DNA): TGTGCCAGCAGTACTTGGAGGGGTGAAAACATTCAGTACTTC. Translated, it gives CASSTWRGENIQYF.